This T cell receptor (beta chain) originates from a study of blood T cell repertoires in COVID-19. V was pared by 5 bases and J by 3 bases, with 4 bases of the junction left unmatched. Germline values: CDR1 SGHRS, CDR2 YFSETQ. The length of the CDR3 is 13 residues. Under the authors' procedure: Quantification of nucleated cells was approximated via reference gene primer amplification. Profiling relied on immunoSEQ multiplex PCR, and the TCRdb table lists in-frame clones only, not all of them. For V, J and clone size, that table is used; D and trimming come from the DNA. Here the sample spans 250,000 or so clones, roughly four fifths being singletons.

J is TRBJ2-7 and V is TRBV5-1, with 8 bases lining up with TRBD1. Sequenced input: peripheral blood. This TCR derives from a woman at least 80 years old with acute or convalescent COVID-19. The CDR3 DNA reads TGCGCCAGCAGGGCCACAGGGGGCTACGAGCAGTACTTC. Protein: CASRATGGYEQYF.